This T cell receptor beta chain was identified during a study of T-cell reconstitution after alpha-beta-depleted transplantation in children. Points from the study as a whole: One year post-transplant, T-cell counts and diversity were largely derived from T cells produced anew.

The TCRbeta library incorporated unique molecular identifiers. TCRdb processed the PCR reads anew with MiXCR; each CDR3 protein has one entry. The sample includes about 200,000 distinct CDR3 sequences, 8.4% of them seen just once. With V trimmed by 4 bases and J by 4 bases, 14 bases remained unmatched. The CDR3 length is 18 residues. CDR1 is SGHRS and CDR2 is YFSETQ in the germline V gene. Points on this clonotype: Its target is unknown.

V and J are TRBV5-1 and TRBJ2-1; 10 positions agree with TRBD1. This TCR was recovered from a male patient aged 2-10 years who had a stem cell transplant for acute myeloid leukemia, so the T cells may come from the graft donor. The sequencing used PBMCs, mostly from graft donor cells, collected 360 days after TCRalphabeta/CD19-depleted stem cell transplant. As DNA, the CDR3 is TGCGCCAGCAGCGTTTGGGGGACAGGGGCCAAAGTTTACAATGAGCAGTTCTTC. Its protein product is CASSVWGTGAKVYNEQFF.